The 22 T cell receptor beta chains reported below all come from one sample, sequenced in a study of blood T cell repertoires in COVID-19 (dated by TCRdb to 2020 to 2021). Receptor libraries were prepared by the immunoSEQ multiplex PCR assay. This immuneACCESS table, as held by TCRdb, lists in-frame sequences with V and J called but not all clones. Of the missing ones, under half trace to an unresolved V gene in checked studies; the others have no known cause. A total of under 300,000 clones appear in this sample, approximately 84% of them only once. The ten largest clones add up to roughly 15% of the sample. The sample consisted of PBMCs or T cells enriched from blood (not recorded which). These receptors were taken from a man aged 18 to 29 who had recovered from COVID-19.

The rearrangement uses TRBV28 and TRBJ1-1; TRBD1 aligns across 9 bases. This CDR3 is built from 13 residues. The germline CDR1 and CDR2 sequences are MDHEN and SYDVKM. The J segment lost 5 bases and the V segment lost 8 bases, leaving 6 bases of the junction unmatched. As DNA, the CDR3 is TGTGCCAGCCTGCCGGGACAGGGAACTGAAGCTTTCTTT. Translation gives CASLPGQGTEAFF.

This chain connects TRBV3-1 (or the pseudogene TRBV3-2) to TRBJ2-7, with TRBD2 matching 7 bases. CDR3 length: 13 amino acids. The germline gives CDR1 LGHDT, CDR2 YNNKEL (reference sequence). J was trimmed by 2 bases and V by 2 bases; bases with no gene match: 0. The chain's CDR3 is CASSQRGAYEQYF. The CDR3, as DNA: TGTGCCAGCAGCCAACGGGGGGCCTACGAGCAGTACTTC.

The V call is TRBV24-1, the J call TRBJ2-1, with a tentative D call TRBD2 (5 bases). Per the germline V gene, CDR1 is KGHDR and CDR2 is SFDVKD. This CDR3 contains 13 residues. V gave up 5 bases and J gave up 8 bases, with 12 bases separating them. The DNA for the CDR3 is TGTGCCACCAGTGGGGTCTCCGGGGATGAGCAGTTCTTC. As protein: CATSGVSGDEQFF.

The chain uses TRBV3-1 (or the pseudogene TRBV3-2) and TRBJ2-1; tentatively, D is TRBD2 (6 bases). Deletions cut 4 bases from V and 4 bases from J, with 23 bases between. The CDR3 runs to 18 residues. Looked up from germline, CDR1 is LGHDT and CDR2 is YNNKEL (reference sequence). The CDR3 nucleotides read TGTGCCAGCAGCCTCCGACCTGGTGGGGCGGGGACGTACAATGAGCAGTTCTTC. Its translation is CASSLRPGGAGTYNEQFF.

V gene TRBV6-5 combines with J gene TRBJ1-6; perhaps TRBD1 as D (6 bases). The CDR3 spans 14 residues. V dropped 6 bases and J dropped 5 bases, with 11 bases sitting between them. The V gene's germline CDR1 is MNHEY and CDR2 SVGAGI. The CDR3 nucleotides are TGTGCCAGCAGGAGGGGGGGGAATAATTCACCCCTCCACTTT. Amino acids: CASRRGGNNSPLHF.

Only a few counts were recorded for this clone. The chain couples TRBV27 to TRBJ1-5; D gene ambiguous. The V and J ends lost 6 bases and 6 bases respectively, with 12 bases between them. The CDR3 length is 13 residues. Per germline, CDR1 MNHEY and CDR2 SMNVEV (reference sequence). As DNA, the CDR3 is TGTGCCAGCAGCCAGGTCGTCGCTCAGCCCCAGCATTTT. Translated, it gives CASSQVVAQPQHF.

J is TRBJ2-1 and V is TRBV9; the match to TRBD2 covers 10 bases. This CDR3 comprises 16 residues. After removal of 4 bases from V and 1 base from J, the junction contained 5 bases not matched to a gene. Germline loops: CDR1 SGDLS, CDR2 YYNGEE. CDR3 bases: TGTGCCAGCAGCCGCGGACTAGCGGCATCCTACAATGAGCAGTTCTTC. Its translation is CASSRGLAASYNEQFF. The complete variable domain, with remaining parts taken from reference TRBV9 and TRBJ2-1, reads DSGVTQTPKHLITATGQRVTLRCSPRSGDLSVYWYQQSLDQGLQFLIQYYNGEERAKGNILERFSAQQFPDLHSELNLSSLELGDSALYFCASSRGLAASYNEQFFGPGTRLTVL.

The chain links TRBV7-9 to TRBJ2-5; tentatively, D is TRBD1 (5 bases). The CDR3 sequence is 15 residues long. Trimming stripped 3 bases from V and 1 base from J, with 12 bases between. Germline CDR1 is SEHNR and CDR2 is FQNEAQ (reference sequence). For the CDR3, the DNA is TGTGCCAGCAGCTTCAGAAGCACAGGCCAAGAGACCCAGTACTTC. Translation: CASSFRSTGQETQYF. Filled out from reference TRBV7-9 and TRBJ2-5, the complete variable domain reads DTGVSQNPRHKITKRGQNVTFRCDPISEHNRLYWYRQTLGQGPEFLTYFQNEAQLEKSRLLSDRFSAERPKGSFSTLEIQRTEQGDSAMYLCASSFRSTGQETQYFGPGTRLLVL.

V gene TRBV19 combines with J gene TRBJ2-5; the D is unclear. CDR3 length: 13 residues. V was cut by 3 bases and J by 2 bases, with 7 bases left in between. Germline V gene sequence: CDR1 LNHDA, CDR2 SQIVND (reference sequence). The CDR3 protein is CASSILLQETQYF. CDR3 sequence (DNA): TGTGCCAGTAGTATTCTCCTGCAAGAGACCCAGTACTTC.

This clone appeared a single time. The gene calls are TRBV6-1 and TRBJ1-2, with D hard to call. CDR3 length: 14 residues. The V and J ends lost 2 bases and 3 bases respectively, with 10 bases between them. The germline CDR1 and CDR2 sequences are MNHNS and SASEGT. In nucleotides, the CDR3 is TGTGCCAGCAGTGAAAGCTCGATATACTATGGCTACACCTTC. Translated: CASSESSIYYGYTF.

The V call is TRBV4-1, the J call TRBJ2-1; tentative D call: TRBD1 (5 bases). The CDR3 loop spans 16 amino acids. Trimming pared 2 bases from V and 7 bases from J, leaving 18 bases between. Germline assignment: CDR1 MGHRA and CDR2 YSYEKL. Here the CDR3 reads CASSQSWQGRGNEQFF. As DNA, the CDR3 is TGCGCCAGCAGCCAATCATGGCAGGGAAGAGGAAATGAGCAGTTCTTC.

This chain uses TRBV19 with TRBJ1-5, with 9 bases aligning to TRBD1. Germline lookup yields CDR1 LNHDA and CDR2 SQIVND (reference sequence). The CDR3 runs 19 residues. J gave up 4 bases and V 3 bases, and 16 bases lay outside the gene matches. The CDR3 loop reads CASSIAFFNRGQGNQPQHF. CDR3 nucleotide sequence: TGTGCCAGTAGTATCGCATTCTTCAACAGGGGGCAAGGTAATCAGCCCCAGCATTTT.

The V call is TRBV7-8, the J call TRBJ1-1; D is possibly TRBD1 (5 bases). The germline V gene has CDR1 SGHVS and CDR2 FQNEAQ. The germline V and J ends were trimmed by 5 bases and 1 base, with 8 bases remaining between them. This CDR3 has 13 amino acids. CDR3: CASSRGQNTEAFF. CDR3 DNA: TGTGCCAGCAGCCGCGGACAGAACACTGAAGCTTTCTTT.

The chain links TRBV11-2 to TRBJ1-3; D gene ambiguous. CDR1 and CDR2 (germline): SGHAT, FQNNGV. CDR3 length: 17 residues. Trimming shortened V by 4 bases and J by 1 base, and 17 bases separated the two germline ends. CDR3 sequence reads: CASSSPRGHFSGNTIYF. The CDR3 coding sequence is TGTGCCAGCAGCTCCCCCAGAGGGCATTTTTCTGGAAACACCATATATTTT.

The J gene is TRBJ1-6, the V gene TRBV10-3; tentative D call: TRBD1 (5 bases). This CDR3 spans 15 amino acids. Germline V gene lookup returns CDR1 ENHRY and CDR2 SYGVKD. V dropped 8 bases and J dropped 4 bases, with 15 bases sitting between them. CDR3 amino acids: CAIGGEDTYNSPLHF. CDR3 bases: TGTGCCATCGGAGGGGAGGACACATATAATTCACCCCTCCACTTT.

The count of this clone is one. The genes are TRBV5-5 and TRBJ2-3; D is possibly TRBD2 (6 bases). The V gene lost 5 bases and the J gene lost 5 bases, with 21 bases spanning the gap. The CDR3 runs 16 residues. Germline V gives CDR1 SGHKS, CDR2 YYEKEE (reference sequence). The DNA of the CDR3 is TGTGCCAGCAGAAGGGCGGCGGCTAGCGAGGGAGATACGCAGTATTTT. Residues: CASRRAAASEGDTQYF.

This chain uses TRBV27 with TRBJ2-2; 8 bases are shared with TRBD2. Per germline, CDR1 MNHEY and CDR2 SMNVEV (reference sequence). J was trimmed by 3 bases and V by 6 bases; bases with no gene match: 6. The length of the CDR3 is 15 residues. CDR3 residues: CASSPTSGDTGELFF. The CDR3 region has the DNA TGTGCCAGCAGCCCTACTAGCGGTGACACCGGGGAGCTGTTTTTT.

This clone showed up just a few times. This sequence joins TRBV6-5 and TRBJ1-1, with 7 bases that match TRBD1. With V trimmed by 6 bases and J by 3 bases, 4 bases remained unmatched. The length of the CDR3 is 13 residues. Germline V lookup: CDR1 MNHEY, CDR2 SVGAGI. As DNA, the CDR3 is TGTGCCAGCAGCCCGAGGGGGCACACTGAAGCTTTCTTT. Amino acid sequence: CASSPRGHTEAFF.

The CDR3: CASSLDQGPTLPQHF. CDR3 DNA: TGTGCCAGCAGCTTGGATCAGGGCCCAACCCTTCCCCAGCATTTT. This sequence joins TRBV5-4 and TRBJ1-5; the D gene is possibly TRBD1 (5 bases). Deletions cut 0 bases from V and 10 bases from J, with 17 bases between. Germline V gene lookup returns CDR1 SGHNT and CDR2 YYREEE (reference sequence). The CDR3 has 15 residues.

The chain carries TRBV5-5 and TRBJ1-2; a weak D match, TRBD1 (5 bases). Germline V CDR1 and CDR2: SGHKS, YYEKEE (reference sequence). Trimming shortened V by 4 bases and J by 0 bases, and 16 bases separated the two germline ends. The length of the CDR3 is 16 residues. In nucleotides, the CDR3 is TGTGCCAGCAGCCAACCAGGGACTGGTTCTAACTATGGCTACACCTTC. It codes for CASSQPGTGSNYGYTF.

The chain uses TRBV5-6 and TRBJ2-3; 12 nucleotides match TRBD2. Germline CDR1 SGHDT, CDR2 YYEEEE. The CDR3 loop spans 17 amino acids. The V and J ends lost 0 bases and 2 bases, in that order; junction bases with no gene match: 4. The CDR3 DNA reads as TGTGCCAGCAGCTTGGGGACTAGCGGGACACACACAGATACGCAGTATTTT. Protein product: CASSLGTSGTHTDTQYF.

The V gene is TRBV27, the J gene TRBJ2-1; 8 bases line up with TRBD2. Germline assignment: CDR1 MNHEY and CDR2 SMNVEV (reference sequence). CDR3 size: 14 residues. The trim removed 7 bases at V and 8 bases at J, leaving 10 bases unmatched. The CDR3 sequence is CASKVAGGSDEQFF. The CDR3 DNA sequence: TGTGCCAGCAAAGTCGCGGGGGGCTCTGATGAGCAGTTCTTC.